This T cell receptor beta chain was documented in a study of cytomegalovirus exposure and HLA in healthy donors. Study-wide results and caveats: The authors considered a cluster of highly shared sequence variants likely to be a sequencing artifact.

This PCR relied on a set of 60 Vbeta primers and 13 Jbeta primers. Profiling relied on immunoSEQ multiplex PCR, and the TCRdb table lists in-frame clones only, not all of them. The sample carries 85,000 to 130,000 clones, 75% recorded once. The ends were cut back, 3 bases at V and 3 bases at J, with 14 bases in the middle. This CDR3 has 16 residues. From germline, CDR1 is SGHDN and CDR2 FVKESK. Donors were ostensibly healthy at sampling, although undocumented immune exposures were probable. This clone occurred a few times. Antigen unknown. The material sequenced was PBMCs. The receptor was derived from a male donor in good health and CMV-seropositive. V is TRBV14 and J is TRBJ2-2, with no clear D. The CDR3 sequence: CASSHMEQPHTGELFF. The CDR3 nucleotides read TGTGCCAGCAGCCATATGGAACAGCCACACACCGGGGAGCTGTTTTTT. Complete variable domain (other parts from reference TRBV14 and TRBJ2-2): EAGVTQFPSHSVIEKGQTVTLRCDPISGHDNLYWYRRVMGKEIKFLLHFVKESKQDESGMPNNRFLAERTGGTYSTLKVQPAELEDSGVYFCASSHMEQPHTGELFFGEGSRLTVL.